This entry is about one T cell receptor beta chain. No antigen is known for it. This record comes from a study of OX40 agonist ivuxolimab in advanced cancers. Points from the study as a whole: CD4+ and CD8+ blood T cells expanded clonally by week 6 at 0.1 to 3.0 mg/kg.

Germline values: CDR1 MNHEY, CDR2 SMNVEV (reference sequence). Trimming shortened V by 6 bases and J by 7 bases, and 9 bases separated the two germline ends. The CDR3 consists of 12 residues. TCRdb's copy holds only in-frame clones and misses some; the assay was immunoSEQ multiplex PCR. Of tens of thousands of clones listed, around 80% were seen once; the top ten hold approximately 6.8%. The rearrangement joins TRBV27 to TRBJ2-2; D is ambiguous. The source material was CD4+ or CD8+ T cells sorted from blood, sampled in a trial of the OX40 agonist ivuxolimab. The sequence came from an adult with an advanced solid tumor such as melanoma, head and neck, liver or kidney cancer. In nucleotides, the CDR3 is TGTGCCAGCAGGGTAACAGTCGGGGAGCTGTTTTTT. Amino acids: CASRVTVGELFF.